Listed here are 3 T cell receptor beta chains from one sample, sequenced in a study of shared clonotypes between healthy human individuals. This table comes from immunoSEQ multiplex PCR, and its TCRdb copy is limited to in-frame clones, with some not included. This repertoire shows roughly 2.2 million clones, around 93% found once; its top ten account for approximately 0.39%. The sequencing input was naive CD4+ T cells from PBMCs. Subset denoted: CD45RA+ positively selected. The receptors here all came from a man younger than 30 in good health. Some clones in this sample may be carry-over from other donors' samples.

Concerning this clone: This CDR3 is also generated by other DNA sequences in the sample. The rearrangement joins TRBV18 to TRBJ1-5; D remains ambiguous. The V end lost 2 bases, the J end lost 3 bases, and 5 bases lay between the germline ends. CDR1 and CDR2 from the germline V gene are KGHSH and LQKENI. The CDR3 loop spans 13 amino acids. The CDR3 protein is CASSPAPNQPQHF. The CDR3 coding sequence is TGTGCCAGCTCACCAGCCCCCAATCAGCCCCAGCATTTT.

About this clone itself: The sample carries other DNA sequences with the same CDR3. The genes are TRBV2 and TRBJ1-2; TRBD1 is a possible D gene (6 bases). From germline, CDR1 is SNHLY and CDR2 FYNNEI. V lost 4 bases to trimming and J lost 4 bases, with 10 bases between them. The CDR3 is 13 residues long. CDR3 nucleotides: TGTGCCAGCAGTGTGGGAGGGGGCTATGGCTACACCTTC. Translating it yields CASSVGGGYGYTF.

This chain links TRBV2 with TRBJ1-6; the match to TRBD1 covers 7 bases. Germline CDR1 and CDR2: SNHLY and FYNNEI. The CDR3 loop spans 15 amino acids. The junction had 8 bases not matched to a gene; V was cut back by 6 bases and J by 6 bases. CDR3 DNA sequence: TGTGCCAGCAGACGACAGGGAATCGGTAATTCACCCCTCCACTTT. Its protein is CASRRQGIGNSPLHF.